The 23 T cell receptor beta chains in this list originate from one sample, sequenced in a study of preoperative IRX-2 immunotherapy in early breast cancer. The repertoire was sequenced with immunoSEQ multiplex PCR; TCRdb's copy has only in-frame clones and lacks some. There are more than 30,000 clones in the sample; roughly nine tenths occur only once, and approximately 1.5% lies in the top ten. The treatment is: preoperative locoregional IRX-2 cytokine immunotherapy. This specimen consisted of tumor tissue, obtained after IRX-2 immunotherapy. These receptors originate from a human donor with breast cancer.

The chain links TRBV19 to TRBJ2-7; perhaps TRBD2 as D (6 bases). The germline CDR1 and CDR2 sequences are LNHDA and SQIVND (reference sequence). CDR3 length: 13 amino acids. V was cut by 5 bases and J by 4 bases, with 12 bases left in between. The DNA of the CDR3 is TGTGCCAGTAGTCCGGGGGTACATTACGAGCAGTACTTC. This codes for CASSPGVHYEQYF.

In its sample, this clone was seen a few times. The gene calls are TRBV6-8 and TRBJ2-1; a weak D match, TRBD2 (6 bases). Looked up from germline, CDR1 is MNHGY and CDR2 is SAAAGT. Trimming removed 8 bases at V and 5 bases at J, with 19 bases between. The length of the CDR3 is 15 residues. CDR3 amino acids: CASPRTSHPDNEQFF. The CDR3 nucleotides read TGTGCCAGCCCCCGCACTAGCCACCCCGACAATGAGCAGTTCTTC.

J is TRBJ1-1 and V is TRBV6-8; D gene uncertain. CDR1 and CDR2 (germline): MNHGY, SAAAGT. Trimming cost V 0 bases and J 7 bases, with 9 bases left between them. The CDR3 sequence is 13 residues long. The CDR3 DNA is TGTGCCAGCAGTTACTCAAGGAGCGGTGAAGCTTTCTTT. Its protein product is CASSYSRSGEAFF.

In nucleotides, the CDR3 is TGTGCCAGTAGTGTACAGGGGGAGACCCAGTACTTC. It codes for CASSVQGETQYF. The chain is built from TRBV19 and TRBJ2-5, with 7 bases that match TRBD1. V dropped 5 bases and J dropped 5; count of bases not matched to a gene: 2. The length of the CDR3 is 12 residues. Germline V gene lookup returns CDR1 LNHDA and CDR2 SQIVND (reference sequence).

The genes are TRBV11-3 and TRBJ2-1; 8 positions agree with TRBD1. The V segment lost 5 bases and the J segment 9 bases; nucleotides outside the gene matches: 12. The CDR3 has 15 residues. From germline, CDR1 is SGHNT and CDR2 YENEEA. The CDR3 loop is CASSPSGQGPTEQFF. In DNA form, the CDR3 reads TGTGCCAGCAGCCCCTCCGGACAGGGCCCTACTGAGCAGTTCTTC.

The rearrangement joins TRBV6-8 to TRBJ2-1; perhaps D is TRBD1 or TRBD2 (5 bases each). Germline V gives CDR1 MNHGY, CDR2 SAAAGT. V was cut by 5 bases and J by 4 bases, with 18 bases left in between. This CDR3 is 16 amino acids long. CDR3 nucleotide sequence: TGTGCCAGCAGTCCCCAGGTGAGGGACCCTTACAATGAGCAGTTCTTC. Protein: CASSPQVRDPYNEQFF.

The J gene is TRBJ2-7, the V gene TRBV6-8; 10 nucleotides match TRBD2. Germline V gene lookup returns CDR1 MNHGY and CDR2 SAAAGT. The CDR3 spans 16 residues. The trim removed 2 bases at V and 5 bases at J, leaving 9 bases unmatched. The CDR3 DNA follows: TGTGCCAGCAGTTACGGGCTAGCGGGAGTCTGGGACGAGCAGTACTTC. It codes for CASSYGLAGVWDEQYF.

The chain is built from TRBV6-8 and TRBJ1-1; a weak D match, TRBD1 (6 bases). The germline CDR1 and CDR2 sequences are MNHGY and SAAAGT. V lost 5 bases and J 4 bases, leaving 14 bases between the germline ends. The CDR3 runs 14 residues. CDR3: CASSPTRGGTEAFF. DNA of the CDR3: TGTGCCAGCAGTCCCACCAGGGGTGGCACTGAAGCTTTCTTT.

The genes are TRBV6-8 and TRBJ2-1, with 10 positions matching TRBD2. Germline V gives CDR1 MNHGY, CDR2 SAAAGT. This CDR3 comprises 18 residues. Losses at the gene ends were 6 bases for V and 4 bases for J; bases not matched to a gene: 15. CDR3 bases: TGTGCCAGCAGCCGACTACCGGGACTAGCGACCCAATACAATGAGCAGTTCTTC. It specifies CASSRLPGLATQYNEQFF.

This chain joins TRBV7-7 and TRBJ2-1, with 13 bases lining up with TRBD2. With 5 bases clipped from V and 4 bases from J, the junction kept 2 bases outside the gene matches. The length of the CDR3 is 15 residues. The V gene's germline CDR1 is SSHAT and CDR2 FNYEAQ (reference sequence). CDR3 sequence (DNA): TGTGCCAGCAGCCCGACTAGCGGGGGGTACAATGAGCAGTTCTTC. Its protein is CASSPTSGGYNEQFF.

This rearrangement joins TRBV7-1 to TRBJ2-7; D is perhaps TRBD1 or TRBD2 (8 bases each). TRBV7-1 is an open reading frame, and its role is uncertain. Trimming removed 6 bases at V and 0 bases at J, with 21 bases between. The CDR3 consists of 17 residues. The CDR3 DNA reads TGTGCCAGCAGTTTAATAGCGGGACAGGACCTCTCCTACGAGCAGTACGTC. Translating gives CASSLIAGQDLSYEQYV.

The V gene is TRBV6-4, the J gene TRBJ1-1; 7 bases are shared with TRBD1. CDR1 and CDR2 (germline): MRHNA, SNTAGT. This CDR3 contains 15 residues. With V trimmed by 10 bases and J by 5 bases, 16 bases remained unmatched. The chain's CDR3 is CAISPQTGSQTEAFF. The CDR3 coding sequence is TGTGCCATCAGCCCCCAGACAGGGAGTCAAACTGAAGCTTTCTTT.

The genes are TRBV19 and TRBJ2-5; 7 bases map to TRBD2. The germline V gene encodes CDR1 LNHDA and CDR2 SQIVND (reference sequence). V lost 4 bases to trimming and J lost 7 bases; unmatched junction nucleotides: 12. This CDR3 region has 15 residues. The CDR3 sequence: CASSNPQGGGWTQYF. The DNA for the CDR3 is TGTGCCAGTAGTAATCCCCAAGGCGGGGGATGGACCCAGTACTTC.

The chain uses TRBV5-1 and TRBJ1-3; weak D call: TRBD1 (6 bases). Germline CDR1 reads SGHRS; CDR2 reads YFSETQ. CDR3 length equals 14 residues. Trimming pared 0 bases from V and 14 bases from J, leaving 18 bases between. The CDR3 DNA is TGCGCCAGCAGCTTGGCTGGGGGGGACAATGCCGTATATTTT. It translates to CASSLAGGDNAVYF.

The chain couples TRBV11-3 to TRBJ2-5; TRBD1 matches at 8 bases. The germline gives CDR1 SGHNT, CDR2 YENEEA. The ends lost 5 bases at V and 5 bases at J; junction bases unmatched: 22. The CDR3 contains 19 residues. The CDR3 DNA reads TGTGCCAGCAGCCTACAGTTACAGGGGGATCTTGGTCGTTCGGAGACCCAGTACTTC. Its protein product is CASSLQLQGDLGRSETQYF.

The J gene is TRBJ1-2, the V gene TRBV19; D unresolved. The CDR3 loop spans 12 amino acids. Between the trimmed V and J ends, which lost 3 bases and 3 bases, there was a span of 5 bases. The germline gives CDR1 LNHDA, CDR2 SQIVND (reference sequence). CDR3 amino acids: CASSIVDYGYTF. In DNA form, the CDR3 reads TGTGCCAGTAGTATTGTTGACTATGGCTACACCTTC.

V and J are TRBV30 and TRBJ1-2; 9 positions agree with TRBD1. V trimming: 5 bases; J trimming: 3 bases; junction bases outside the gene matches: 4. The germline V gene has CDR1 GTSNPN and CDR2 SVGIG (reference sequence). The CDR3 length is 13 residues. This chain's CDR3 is CAWGQGSYYGYTF. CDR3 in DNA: TGTGCCTGGGGACAGGGGTCTTACTATGGCTACACCTTC.

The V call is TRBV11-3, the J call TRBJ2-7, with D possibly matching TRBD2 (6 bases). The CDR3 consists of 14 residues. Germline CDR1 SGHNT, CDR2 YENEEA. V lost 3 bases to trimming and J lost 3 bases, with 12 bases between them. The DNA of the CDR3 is TGTGCCAGCAGCTTGTACGGGGGAAGCTACGAGCAGTACTTC. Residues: CASSLYGGSYEQYF.

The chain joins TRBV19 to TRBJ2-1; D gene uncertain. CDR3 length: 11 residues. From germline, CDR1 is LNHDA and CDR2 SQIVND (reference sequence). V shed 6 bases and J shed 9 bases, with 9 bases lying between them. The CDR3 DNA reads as TGTGCCAGTAGCACGTTGGTTGAGCAGTTCTTC. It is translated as CASSTLVEQFF.

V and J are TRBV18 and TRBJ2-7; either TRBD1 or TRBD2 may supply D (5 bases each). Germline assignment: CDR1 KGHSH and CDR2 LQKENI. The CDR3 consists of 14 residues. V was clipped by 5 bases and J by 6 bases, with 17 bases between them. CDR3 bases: TGTGCCAGCTCAGCAATCGCCGGGACCTCCGAGCAGTACTTC. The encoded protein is CASSAIAGTSEQYF.

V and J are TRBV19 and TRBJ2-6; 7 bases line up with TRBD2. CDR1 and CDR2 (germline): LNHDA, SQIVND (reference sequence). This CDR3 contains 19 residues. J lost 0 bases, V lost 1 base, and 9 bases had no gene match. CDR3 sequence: CASSIVRASGVSGANVLTF. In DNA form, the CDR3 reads TGTGCCAGTAGTATAGTGAGGGCTAGCGGTGTCTCTGGGGCCAACGTCCTGACTTTC.

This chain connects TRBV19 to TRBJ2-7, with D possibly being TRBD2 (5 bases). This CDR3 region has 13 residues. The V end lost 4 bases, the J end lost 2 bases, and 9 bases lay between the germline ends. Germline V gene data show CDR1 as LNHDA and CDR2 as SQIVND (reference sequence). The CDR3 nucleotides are TGTGCCAGTAGTACCGAGGGAGCCTACGAGCAGTACTTC. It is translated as CASSTEGAYEQYF. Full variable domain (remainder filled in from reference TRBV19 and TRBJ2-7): DGGITQSPKYLFRKEGQNVTLSCEQNLNHDAMYWYRQDPGQGLRLIYYSQIVNDFQKGDIAEGYSVSREKKESFPLTVTSAQKNPTAFYLCASSTEGAYEQYFGPGTRLTVT.

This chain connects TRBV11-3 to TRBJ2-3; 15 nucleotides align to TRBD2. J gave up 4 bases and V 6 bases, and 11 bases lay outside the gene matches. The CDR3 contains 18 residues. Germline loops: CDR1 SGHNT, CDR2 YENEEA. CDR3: CASRIPGLAGGSSDTQYF. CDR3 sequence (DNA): TGTGCCAGCAGGATACCGGGACTAGCGGGAGGATCGTCAGATACGCAGTATTTT.